Given below is one TCR beta chain in context. TCRdb ran MiXCR on the 5' RACE reads and lists one entry per CDR3 protein. The data contain roughly 500,000 distinct CDR3 sequences, roughly a fifth of them seen just once; the ten biggest clones take up roughly 13%. The sample is drawn from a study of T cells after yellow fever vaccination. CDR1 is GTSNPN and CDR2 is SVGIG in the germline V gene (reference sequence). The CDR3 spans 13 residues. Trimming took off 3 bases at V and 6 bases at J, with 11 bases between the two ends. J is TRBJ2-2 and V is TRBV30; no reliable D call. This TCR came from a man aged 25-45 years who received the YFV17D yellow fever vaccine. The sequencing used PBMCs, collected 15 days after the yellow fever booster vaccination. CDR3 nucleotide sequence: TGTGCCTGGAGAGTCACAAGCTCCGGGGAGCTGTTTTTT. Protein sequence: CAWRVTSSGELFF.